This T cell receptor beta chain was observed in a study of blood T cell repertoires in COVID-19. As for the study in general: The cDNA or gDNA used as material had been derived from T cells, B-cell-depleted T cells, or PBMCs.

In the original processing: Reference gene primer amplification gave nucleated cell count estimates. Assay: immunoSEQ multiplex PCR; the TCRdb copy retains only in-frame clones and omits some. The V and J calls and clone size are taken from that table; D and trimming were inferred from the DNA. This sample yields 55,000 to 80,000 clones, of which 70% to 90% are seen a single time; roughly 1% belongs to the top ten. This clone was seen only a few times. Sequences were obtained from peripheral blood. The TCR originated in a man aged 70-80 years with acute or convalescent COVID-19.

CDR3 amino acids: CATATGPRGEQYF. The CDR3 DNA reads TGCGCCACCGCGACGGGACCCAGGGGCGAGCAGTACTTC. The chain joins TRBV5-1 to TRBJ2-7; a weak D match, TRBD1 (6 bases). The germline V gene encodes CDR1 SGHRS and CDR2 YFSETQ. Trimming removed 9 bases from V and 6 bases from J, with 19 bases in between. There are 13 residues in the CDR3.